A single T cell receptor beta chain is shown here with its context. This record comes from a study of shared clonotypes between healthy human individuals. The CDR3 loop spans 16 amino acids. CDR1 GTSNPN and CDR2 SVGIG come from the germline V gene (reference sequence). Trimming left V 0 bases short and J 0 bases short, with 15 bases between. Roughly 33,000 T cell genomes, or 200 to 250 ng DNA, went into the sorted-subset replicate PCRs. The repertoire was sequenced with immunoSEQ multiplex PCR; TCRdb's copy has only in-frame clones and lacks some. The sample records around 100,000 clones, 65% to 75% being singletons.

This sequence originates from a woman aged 25-40 years in good health. V gene TRBV30 combines with J gene TRBJ2-7; TRBD1 might be the D (5 bases). The specimen sequenced was memory CD8+ T cells sorted from blood. Stated subset: CD45RO+ cells pooled with CCR7-negative TemRA cells. The CDR3 is CAWSVAGAGSSYEQYF. Here the CDR3 DNA reads TGTGCCTGGAGTGTAGCTGGGGCAGGATCCTCCTACGAGCAGTACTTC.